The sequence of this T cell receptor (beta chain) was determined in a study of cytomegalovirus exposure and HLA in healthy donors. Across the study: The same platform as the approximately 700 first-cohort repertoires was used for the 120 validation repertoires, a later analysis reported. Study findings and constraints: Listed as cytomegalovirus-associated were approximately 160 TCR beta chains. In vitro data verified three CMV-associated chains as specific for CMV antigens.

Some clones are missing from TCRdb's copy, which holds only in-frame ones; the method was immunoSEQ multiplex PCR. In the table there are 150,000 to 200,000 clones, approximately 84% of which are singletons. As concerns this clone: Its antigen is not known.

The donors were part of the validation cohort of over a hundred subjects. That cohort was separate from the first cohort, which comprised 500 to 700 subjects. The CDR3 is made up of 15 amino acids. V was pared by 5 bases and J by 7 bases, with 13 bases of the junction left unmatched. Looked up from germline, CDR1 is MDHEN and CDR2 is SYDVKM. J is TRBJ1-1 and V is TRBV28; TRBD1 agrees at 7 bases. The receptor's source is a young man in good health and CMV-seropositive. Sequences were obtained from PBMCs. The CDR3 spells CASSPPTGLTNEAFF. The DNA for the CDR3 is TGTGCCAGCAGTCCCCCGACAGGGTTAACAAATGAAGCTTTCTTT.